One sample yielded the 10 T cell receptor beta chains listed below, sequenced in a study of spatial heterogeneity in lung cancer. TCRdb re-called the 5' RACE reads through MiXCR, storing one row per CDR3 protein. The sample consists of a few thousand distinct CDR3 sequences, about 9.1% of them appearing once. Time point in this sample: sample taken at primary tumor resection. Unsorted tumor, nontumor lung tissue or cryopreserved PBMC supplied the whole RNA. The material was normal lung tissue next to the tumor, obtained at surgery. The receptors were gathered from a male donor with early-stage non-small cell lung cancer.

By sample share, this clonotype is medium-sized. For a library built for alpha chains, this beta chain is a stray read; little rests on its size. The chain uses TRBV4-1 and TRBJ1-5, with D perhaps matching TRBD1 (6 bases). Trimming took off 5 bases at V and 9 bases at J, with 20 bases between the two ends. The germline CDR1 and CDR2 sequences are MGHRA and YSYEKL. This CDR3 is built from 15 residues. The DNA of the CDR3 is TGCGCCAGCAGCATACGATCGGACAGCGCGTGGCCCCAGCATTTT. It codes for CASSIRSDSAWPQHF.

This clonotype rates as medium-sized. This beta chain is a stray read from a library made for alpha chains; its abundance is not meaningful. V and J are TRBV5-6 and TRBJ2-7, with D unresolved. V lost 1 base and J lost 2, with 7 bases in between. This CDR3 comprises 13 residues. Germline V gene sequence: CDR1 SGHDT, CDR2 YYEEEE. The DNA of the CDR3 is TGTGCCAGCAGCTTGCGGCATGCCTACGAGCAGTACTTC. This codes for CASSLRHAYEQYF.

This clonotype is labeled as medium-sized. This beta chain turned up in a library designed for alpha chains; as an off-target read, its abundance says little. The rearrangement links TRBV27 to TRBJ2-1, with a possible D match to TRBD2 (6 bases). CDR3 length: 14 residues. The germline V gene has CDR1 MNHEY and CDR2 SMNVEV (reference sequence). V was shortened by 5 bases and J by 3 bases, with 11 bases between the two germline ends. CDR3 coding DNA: TGTGCCAGCAGTATGACGGGAGTCTACAATGAGCAGTTCTTC. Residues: CASSMTGVYNEQFF.

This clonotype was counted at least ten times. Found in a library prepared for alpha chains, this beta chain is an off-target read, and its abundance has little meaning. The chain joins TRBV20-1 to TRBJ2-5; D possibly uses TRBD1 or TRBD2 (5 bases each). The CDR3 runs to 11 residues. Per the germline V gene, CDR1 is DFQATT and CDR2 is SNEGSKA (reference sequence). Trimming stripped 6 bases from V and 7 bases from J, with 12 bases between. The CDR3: CSAGVTGTQYF. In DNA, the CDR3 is TGCAGTGCGGGGGTCACCGGGACCCAGTACTTC.

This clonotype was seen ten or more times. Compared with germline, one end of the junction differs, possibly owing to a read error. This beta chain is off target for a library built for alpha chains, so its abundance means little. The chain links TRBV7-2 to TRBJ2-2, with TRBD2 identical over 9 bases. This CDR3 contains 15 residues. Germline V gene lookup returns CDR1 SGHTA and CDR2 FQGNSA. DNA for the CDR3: TGTGCCAGCAACTTAGCGGGGGTGAACACCGGGGAGCTGTTTTTT. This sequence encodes CASNLAGVNTGELFF.

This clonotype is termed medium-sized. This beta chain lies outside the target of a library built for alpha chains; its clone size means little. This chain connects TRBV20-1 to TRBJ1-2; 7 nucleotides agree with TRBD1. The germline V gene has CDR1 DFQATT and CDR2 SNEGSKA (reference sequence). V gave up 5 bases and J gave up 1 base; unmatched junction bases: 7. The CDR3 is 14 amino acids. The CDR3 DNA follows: TGCAGTGCTCTTCGACAGGGAATTAACTATGGCTACACCTTC. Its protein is CSALRQGINYGYTF.

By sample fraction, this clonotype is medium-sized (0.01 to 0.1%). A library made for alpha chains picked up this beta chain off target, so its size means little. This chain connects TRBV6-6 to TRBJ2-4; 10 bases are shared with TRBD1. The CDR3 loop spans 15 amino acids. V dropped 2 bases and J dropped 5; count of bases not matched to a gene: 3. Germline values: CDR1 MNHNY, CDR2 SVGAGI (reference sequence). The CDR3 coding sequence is TGTGCCAGCAGTTACCGGGACAGGGGACAAAACATTCAGTACTTC. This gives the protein CASSYRDRGQNIQYF.

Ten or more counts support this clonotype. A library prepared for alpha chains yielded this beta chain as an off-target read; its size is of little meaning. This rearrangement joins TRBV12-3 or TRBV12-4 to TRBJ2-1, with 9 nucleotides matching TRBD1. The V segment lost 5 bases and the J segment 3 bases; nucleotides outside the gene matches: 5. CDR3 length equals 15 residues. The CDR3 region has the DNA TGTGCCAGCAGTCTCGGACAGGGGTACTACAATGAGCAGTTCTTC. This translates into CASSLGQGYYNEQFF.

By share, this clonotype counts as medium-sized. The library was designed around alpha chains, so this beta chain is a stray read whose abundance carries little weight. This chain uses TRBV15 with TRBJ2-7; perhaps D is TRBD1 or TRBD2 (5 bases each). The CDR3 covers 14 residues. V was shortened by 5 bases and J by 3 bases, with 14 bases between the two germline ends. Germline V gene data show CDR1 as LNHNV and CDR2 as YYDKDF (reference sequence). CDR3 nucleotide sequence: TGTGCCACCAGCGACGGGACGAATCACTACGAGCAGTACTTC. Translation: CATSDGTNHYEQYF.

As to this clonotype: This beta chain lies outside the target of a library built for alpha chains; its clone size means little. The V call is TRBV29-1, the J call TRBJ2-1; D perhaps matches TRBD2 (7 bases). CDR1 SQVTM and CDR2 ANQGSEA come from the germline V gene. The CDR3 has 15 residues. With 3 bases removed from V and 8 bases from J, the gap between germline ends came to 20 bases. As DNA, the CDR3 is TGCAGCGTTGAGGGGGCTGGGGGAGGGCCACATGAGCAGTTCTTC. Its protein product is CSVEGAGGGPHEQFF.